This T cell receptor (beta chain) was recovered during a study of CD8 T cells in ankylosing spondylitis. Study conclusions and caveats: In synovial fluid and blood from reactive arthritis, some motif variants were previously reported.

For this clonotype: Antigen specificity is unknown.

The CDR3 contains 15 residues. The germline CDR1 and CDR2 sequences are MNHEY and SMNVEV (reference sequence). With 5 bases clipped from V and 4 bases from J, the junction kept 11 bases outside the gene matches. Using its own MiXCR run on the 5' RACE reads, TCRdb lists one record per CDR3 protein. The sample carries around 160,000 distinct CDR3 sequences, 11% recorded once. J is TRBJ2-7 and V is TRBV27; 7 nucleotides align to TRBD1. What was sequenced was blood, either unsorted or a sorted T cell fraction (not recorded which). The TCR sequence derives from a male donor with ankylosing spondylitis or in good health (not recorded which). CDR3 nucleotide sequence: TGTGCCAGCAGTCCTAAACAGGGGATCGGGTACGAGCAGTACTTC. Protein: CASSPKQGIGYEQYF.